This T cell receptor (beta chain) was documented in a study of blood T cell repertoires in COVID-19. About the research overall: Some COVID-19 samples were acute and others convalescent; all came from the United States, Italy and Spain. T cells, B-cell-depleted T cells, or PBMCs provided the cDNA or gDNA that served as material.

Germline-derived CDR1 and CDR2 are LNHDA and SQIVND (reference sequence). V lost 6 bases and J lost 3, with 15 bases in between. The CDR3 is 15 residues long. The sample holds one count of this clone. TCRdb keeps only in-frame clones here, not all; method: immunoSEQ multiplex PCR. The repertoire has roughly 130,000 clones, about 88% of them found once; the top ten carry over 3.5%. The chain joins TRBV19 to TRBJ1-5, with D perhaps matching TRBD1 (6 bases). The source material was peripheral blood. The receptor's source is a man aged 45-65 years with active COVID-19. This chain's CDR3 is CASRTVGGSNQPQHF. DNA for the CDR3: TGTGCCAGTAGGACCGTAGGGGGATCCAATCAGCCCCAGCATTTT. The full variable domain, completed using reference TRBV19 and TRBJ1-5, is DGGITQSPKYLFRKEGQNVTLSCEQNLNHDAMYWYRQDPGQGLRLIYYSQIVNDFQKGDIAEGYSVSREKKESFPLTVTSAQKNPTAFYLCASRTVGGSNQPQHFGDGTRLSIL.